Below, 24 T cell receptor beta chains from the same sample are listed, as sequenced in a study of control samples from healthy donors and cancer patients. Sequenced by immunoSEQ multiplex PCR; TCRdb stores in-frame clones only, minus some. Counted here are 70,000 or so clones, nearly 85% occurring once; the ten biggest clones make up under 30%. Sequencing used blood. These receptors were obtained from a man between 50 and 59 years old in good health.

This clone was counted a single time. The chain recombines TRBV18 with TRBJ1-1, with TRBD1 matching over 7 bases. The germline V gene has CDR1 KGHSH and CDR2 LQKENI. V dropped 4 bases and J dropped 4; count of bases not matched to a gene: 9. This CDR3 spans 15 amino acids. CDR3 DNA sequence: TGTGCCAGCTCACAAGACAGGGATTGGGGCACTGAAGCTTTCTTT. Protein sequence: CASSQDRDWGTEAFF.

The chain combines TRBV5-1 with TRBJ1-2, with 8 positions matching TRBD1. CDR3 length: 15 residues. The junction had 6 bases not matched to a gene; V was cut back by 0 bases and J by 5 bases. The V gene's germline CDR1 is SGHRS and CDR2 YFSETQ. CDR3 region: CASSLAPRQGYGYTF. CDR3 nucleotides: TGCGCCAGCAGCTTGGCCCCGAGACAGGGGTATGGCTACACCTTC.

J is TRBJ2-7 and V is TRBV5-1; 7 bases match TRBD1. The CDR3 has 16 amino acids. Germline assignment: CDR1 SGHRS and CDR2 YFSETQ. V lost 1 base and J lost 0; bases outside the gene matches: 7. CDR3 amino acids: CASSLSPTGLSYEQYF. CDR3 nucleotides: TGCGCCAGCAGCTTGAGTCCGACAGGGCTCTCCTACGAGCAGTACTTC.

This sequence joins TRBV18 and TRBJ2-7; 7 bases are a match to TRBD2. The ends lost 3 bases at V and 1 base at J; junction bases unmatched: 3. CDR3 length: 14 residues. Germline V gene lookup returns CDR1 KGHSH and CDR2 LQKENI. The CDR3 bases are TGTGCCAGCTCACCGCGGGAGAGGTCCTACGAGCAGTACTTC. It translates to CASSPRERSYEQYF.

This sequence joins TRBV7-2 and TRBJ1-5, with D possibly TRBD1 on 5 matching bases. The CDR3 totals 13 residues. Trimming cost V 4 bases and J 4 bases, with 8 bases left between them. Per germline, CDR1 SGHTA and CDR2 FQGNSA. The CDR3 DNA reads as TGTGCCAGCAGCTACCAGGGTAATCAGCCCCAGCATTTT. Its translation: CASSYQGNQPQHF.

This sequence joins TRBV27 and TRBJ1-6; TRBD1 matches at 7 bases. CDR3 length: 15 residues. CDR1 and CDR2 (germline): MNHEY, SMNVEV (reference sequence). V lost 5 bases to trimming and J lost 4 bases; unmatched junction nucleotides: 5. The CDR3 sequence: CASSPRTGYNSPLHF. CDR3 nucleotides: TGTGCCAGCAGTCCACGGACAGGTTATAATTCACCCCTCCACTTT.

CDR3 sequence: CASSSTANTIYF. CDR3 in DNA: TGTGCCAGCAGCTCCACCGCGAACACCATATATTTT. The V call is TRBV7-9, the J call TRBJ1-3; D is undetermined. The V and J ends lost 4 bases and 7 bases respectively, with 8 bases between them. This CDR3 contains 12 residues. CDR1 and CDR2 (germline): SEHNR, FQNEAQ (reference sequence).

The chain couples TRBV4-1 to TRBJ1-6, with D maybe TRBD1 (5 bases). This CDR3 contains 16 residues. Germline V gene data show CDR1 as MGHRA and CDR2 as YSYEKL. V was trimmed by 1 base and J by 3 bases, leaving 10 bases between them. CDR3 in amino acids: CASSQGGDLYNSPLHF. DNA of the CDR3: TGCGCCAGCAGCCAAGGGGGGGACCTCTATAATTCACCCCTCCACTTT.

In this sample, this clone turned up a few times. This chain joins TRBV6-2 or TRBV6-3 and TRBJ2-1; D possibly matches TRBD1 or TRBD2 (5 bases each). V gave up 6 bases and J gave up 1 base, with 13 bases separating them. CDR1 and CDR2 (germline): MNHEY, SVGEGT. The CDR3 is 15 amino acids. The CDR3 DNA is TGTGCCAGCAGCTCCGAGTGGGGGTCCTACAATGAGCAGTTCTTC. As protein: CASSSEWGSYNEQFF.

This chain joins TRBV27 and TRBJ1-4, with 7 bases fitting TRBD1. The germline CDR1 and CDR2 sequences are MNHEY and SMNVEV (reference sequence). The CDR3 sequence is 17 residues long. The junction had 7 bases not matched to a gene; V was cut back by 0 bases and J by 3 bases. This CDR3 reads CASSLSGGGAPNEKLFF. CDR3 DNA sequence: TGTGCCAGCAGTTTATCGGGAGGGGGCGCACCTAATGAAAAACTGTTTTTT.

The chain is built from TRBV5-1 and TRBJ1-1; D is perhaps TRBD1 (5 bases). Germline V CDR1 and CDR2: SGHRS, YFSETQ. The CDR3 runs to 20 residues. Trimming pared 5 bases from V and 3 bases from J, leaving 32 bases between. In DNA form, the CDR3 reads TGCGCCAGCAGTTTGCGACAATCCGGGGGGAGCGCGGCGCGCGACACTGAAGCTTTCTTT. As protein: CASSLRQSGGSAARDTEAFF. The whole variable domain, filled in from reference TRBV5-1 and TRBJ1-1, reads KAGVTQTPRYLIKTRGQQVTLSCSPISGHRSVSWYQQTPGQGLQFLFEYFSETQRNKGNFPGRFSGRQFSNSRSEMNVSTLELGDSALYLCASSLRQSGGSAARDTEAFFGQGTRLTVV.

CDR3 bases: TGTGCCAGCAGCCCCTTTAAGGGGGCGTTGGGAAACACCATATATTTT. Its translation: CASSPFKGALGNTIYF. The chain joins TRBV7-2 to TRBJ1-3; TRBD1 matches 7 bases. The V gene end was trimmed by 5 bases and the J gene end by 4 bases; junction bases not matched to a gene: 11. Germline loops: CDR1 SGHTA, CDR2 FQGNSA. This CDR3 has 16 residues.

The chain joins TRBV27 to TRBJ2-7; the D call may be TRBD1 or TRBD2 (5 bases each). The germline V gene has CDR1 MNHEY and CDR2 SMNVEV (reference sequence). Trimming removed 3 bases from V and 4 bases from J, with 19 bases in between. This CDR3 is 16 amino acids long. The DNA for the CDR3 is TGTGCCAGCAGTTTTAAGGGACCCCATAGCGCGTACGAGCAGTACTTC. This gives the protein CASSFKGPHSAYEQYF.

The chain combines TRBV7-9 with TRBJ2-7; TRBD2 agrees at 12 bases. CDR3 length: 15 amino acids. V gave up 2 bases and J gave up 5 bases; unmatched junction bases: 4. CDR1 and CDR2 from the germline V gene are SEHNR and FQNEAQ (reference sequence). CDR3 amino acids: CASSLPSGRADEQYF. The CDR3 nucleotides read TGTGCCAGCAGCTTACCTAGCGGGAGGGCCGACGAGCAGTACTTC.

The chain carries TRBV24-1 and TRBJ2-3; D is tentatively TRBD1 or TRBD2 (5 bases each). Per germline, CDR1 KGHDR and CDR2 SFDVKD. The CDR3 spans 18 residues. Trimming shortened V by 2 bases and J by 2 bases, and 19 bases separated the two germline ends. DNA of the CDR3: TGTGCCACCAGTGATTCCGTACCGGGACCAATAATCACAGATACGCAGTATTTT. Protein: CATSDSVPGPIITDTQYF.

The J gene is TRBJ1-2, the V gene TRBV19; maybe TRBD1 (6 bases). Trimming removed 3 bases at V and 3 bases at J, with 20 bases between. CDR1 LNHDA and CDR2 SQIVND come from the germline V gene (reference sequence). The CDR3 covers 17 residues. The CDR3 DNA reads as TGTGCCAGTAGTATTTCTTTCGGGACATCGGTCTACTATGGCTACACCTTC. It specifies CASSISFGTSVYYGYTF.

The chain joins TRBV11-1 to TRBJ2-5, with D possibly being TRBD2 (6 bases). Germline CDR1 is SGHAT and CDR2 is FQDESV (reference sequence). The germline V and J ends were trimmed by 7 bases and 1 base, with 19 bases remaining between them. This CDR3 contains 16 residues. This chain's CDR3 is CASTSPASASQETQYF. CDR3 nucleotide sequence: TGTGCCAGCACCTCACCTGCTAGCGCCTCCCAAGAGACCCAGTACTTC.

This chain joins TRBV7-9 and TRBJ1-2, with 10 bases aligning to TRBD1. Germline loops: CDR1 SEHNR, CDR2 FQNEAQ (reference sequence). J lost 0 bases, V lost 6 bases, and 1 base had no gene match. The CDR3 covers 14 residues. DNA for the CDR3: TGTGCCAGCAGAGGACAGGGGGCTAACTATGGCTACACCTTC. Translating gives CASRGQGANYGYTF.

Turning to this clone: An end of the junction does not agree with germline; a read error may underlie this. This chain connects TRBV5-1 to TRBJ2-7; 9 positions agree with TRBD1. Germline V gives CDR1 SGHRS, CDR2 YFSETQ. CDR3 length: 15 residues. The CDR3 bases are TGCGCCAGCAGTTTGGCGGGGGACAGGGCCTACGAGCAGTACTTC. Its protein is CASSLAGDRAYEQYF.

This clone occurred once. CDR3 in DNA: TGTGCCAGCAGCTTAAACCCCGTCAGTGGCTACACCTTC. Translating it yields CASSLNPVSGYTF. The chain couples TRBV7-3 to TRBJ1-2; unclear D gene. The germline gives CDR1 SGHTA, CDR2 FQGTGA. The CDR3 covers 13 residues. The V and J ends lost 1 base and 7 bases respectively, with 10 bases between them. The entire variable domain, with the rest obtained from reference TRBV7-3 and TRBJ1-2, is as follows: GAGVSQTPSNKVTEKGKYVELRCDPISGHTALYWYRQSLGQGPEFLIYFQGTGAADDSGLPNDRFFAVRPEGSVSTLKIQRTERGDSAVYLCASSLNPVSGYTFGSGTRLTVV.

The V call is TRBV5-6, the J call TRBJ2-7; D not resolved. Deletions cut 0 bases from V and 4 bases from J, with 14 bases between. CDR3 size: 15 residues. CDR1 and CDR2 (germline): SGHDT, YYEEEE. The DNA for the CDR3 is TGTGCCAGCAGCTTGGTGCTGGGAAATAAGTACGAGCAGTACTTC. Residues: CASSLVLGNKYEQYF.

Only one count was recorded for this clone. The chain uses TRBV7-2 and TRBJ1-1, with D uncertain. The CDR3 is made up of 10 amino acids. The V gene's germline CDR1 is SGHTA and CDR2 FQGNSA. The ends were cut back, 2 bases at V and 11 bases at J, with 6 bases in the middle. The CDR3 region has the DNA TGTGCCAGCAGCTTACGAAAGGCTTTCTTT. Amino acids: CASSLRKAFF.

This rearrangement joins TRBV4-2 to TRBJ1-6; TRBD1 matches at 7 bases. With V trimmed by 3 bases and J by 7 bases, 12 bases remained unmatched. This CDR3 has 17 residues. Germline V lookup: CDR1 LGHNA, CDR2 YNFKEQ. CDR3 sequence (DNA): TGTGCCAGCAGCCATCACCGACCAACAGGGGAAAATTCACCCCTCCACTTT. Protein product: CASSHHRPTGENSPLHF.

The chain carries TRBV5-6 and TRBJ2-1; the match to TRBD2 covers 13 bases. Germline CDR1 SGHDT, CDR2 YYEEEE. With V trimmed by 4 bases and J by 5 bases, 6 bases remained unmatched. The length of the CDR3 is 16 residues. CDR3 sequence reads: CASSALLAGGDNEQFF. The CDR3 nucleotides are TGTGCCAGCAGCGCTTTACTAGCGGGAGGGGACAATGAGCAGTTCTTC.